The entry that follows covers one T cell receptor (beta chain) sequence. As yet, its antigen is unknown. The V and J ends lost 6 bases and 2 bases, in that order; junction bases with no gene match: 1. The CDR3 runs 14 residues. Germline V gene lookup returns CDR1 SNHLY and CDR2 FYNNEI. This table comes from immunoSEQ multiplex PCR, and its TCRdb copy is limited to in-frame clones, with some not included. The data contain tens of thousands of clones, 80% of them singletons. The data originate from a study of PD-1 blockade in classical Hodgkin lymphoma. The study, taken as a whole, reports: Initiation of nivolumab under 1 year after ASCT led to exclusion of patients.

Time point meaning: cycle 4 day 1 (C4D1), after more than 5 weeks of nivolumab. The patients all showed relapse after autologous stem cell transplantation, while their brentuximab vedotin exposure varied. The TCR sequence derives from a human donor with classical Hodgkin lymphoma. Sequenced material: peripheral blood mononuclear cells (PBMCs), taken before the fourth cycle of nivolumab. The V and J genes are TRBV2 and TRBJ2-6, with TRBD1 matching 7 bases. CDR3 residues: CASRTGTGANVLTF. In DNA form, the CDR3 reads TGTGCCAGCAGGACAGGGACTGGGGCCAACGTCCTGACTTTC.